This T cell receptor beta chain was recorded in a study of blood T cells in healthy people across ages. Study-level findings and limits: Naive T cell percentage by flow cytometry tracked strongly with beta diversity.

This clonotype has ten or more counts. Antigen unknown. The CDR3 totals 13 residues. Germline CDR1 DFQATT, CDR2 SNEGSKA (reference sequence). Trimming cost V 6 bases and J 5 bases; bases outside gene matches: 7. It was with a sample-barcoded 5' primer and a J-beta primer mix that a second PCR of roughly 7 to 12 cycles was run. Each cDNA molecule was tagged by a template-switch adaptor that had 12 random nucleotides. One entry per CDR3 protein, called by TCRdb with MiXCR from the 5' RACE reads. Of hundreds of thousands of distinct CDR3 sequences detected, about a third appear once; the ten largest clones hold 15%.

Sequenced sample: blood. The V call is TRBV20-1, the J call TRBJ2-1, with 7 bases that match TRBD1. This clonotype was sampled from a woman older than 75 in good health. The CDR3 is CSATGQRNNEQFF. The DNA of the CDR3 is TGCAGTGCAACGGGACAGCGTAACAATGAGCAGTTCTTC.